Below, 26 T cell receptor beta chains from the same sample are listed, as sequenced in a study of T cells after yellow fever vaccination. TCRdb re-called the 5' RACE reads with MiXCR, one entry per CDR3 protein. The sample lists a few hundred thousand distinct CDR3 sequences; around 7% were seen once. Sequencing used PBMCs, obtained about 41 days after the first yellow fever vaccination. The receptors shown here come from a man between 18 and 35 years old who received the YFV17D yellow fever vaccine.

This chain connects TRBV5-4 to TRBJ1-4; TRBD1 might be the D (6 bases). Per germline, CDR1 SGHNT and CDR2 YYREEE (reference sequence). This CDR3 spans 17 amino acids. Trimming took off 0 bases at V and 0 bases at J, with 12 bases between the two ends. The CDR3 loop reads CASSLAGGGTTNEKLFF. The CDR3 DNA sequence: TGTGCCAGCAGCTTGGCCGGAGGGGGAACAACTAATGAAAAACTGTTTTTT. Variable domain in full (rest from reference TRBV5-4 and TRBJ1-4): ETGVTQSPTHLIKTRGQQVTLRCSSQSGHNTVSWYQQALGQGPQFIFQYYREEENGRGNFPPRFSGLQFPNYSSELNVNALELDDSALYLCASSLAGGGTTNEKLFFGSGTQLSVL.

This clonotype has a handful of counts. The chain carries TRBV18 and TRBJ2-1; TRBD2 might be the D (5 bases). Trimming shortened V by 3 bases and J by 7 bases, and 16 bases separated the two germline ends. Germline CDR1 reads KGHSH; CDR2 reads LQKENI. The CDR3 totals 15 residues. This CDR3 reads CASSPEEVSSNEQFF. CDR3 coding DNA: TGTGCCAGCTCACCGGAGGAGGTTAGTAGTAATGAGCAGTTCTTC.

This clonotype was counted a few times. This rearrangement joins TRBV6-1 to TRBJ2-6; D is possibly TRBD1 (7 bases). The germline gives CDR1 MNHNS, CDR2 SASEGT. CDR3 size: 14 residues. The germline V and J ends were trimmed by 8 bases and 2 bases, with 10 bases remaining between them. The DNA for the CDR3 is TGTGCCAGCGGAGGGGGCCCTGGGGCCAACGTCCTGACTTTC. Its translation: CASGGGPGANVLTF.

The rearrangement links TRBV3-1 to TRBJ2-7, with a weak D call TRBD2 (5 bases). Germline V gives CDR1 LGHDT, CDR2 YNNKEL (reference sequence). Trimming cost V 0 bases and J 5 bases, with 11 bases left between them. The CDR3 is 14 residues long. CDR3 DNA sequence: TGTGCCAGCAGCCAAGATTCTAGCTCACACGAGCAGTACTTC. This gives the protein CASSQDSSSHEQYF.

The genes are TRBV12-3 or TRBV12-4 and TRBJ2-1; TRBD2 might be the D (5 bases). The CDR3 is made up of 15 amino acids. With 3 bases removed from V and 7 bases from J, the gap between germline ends came to 16 bases. In nucleotides, the CDR3 is TGTGCCAGCAGTTTTTCCAGCGGCTTTTTGAATGAGCAGTTCTTC. Protein: CASSFSSGFLNEQFF.

This clonotype was picked up a small number of times. The chain uses TRBV5-4 and TRBJ1-2; TRBD1 is a possible D gene (5 bases). Germline loops: CDR1 SGHNT, CDR2 YYREEE (reference sequence). V was clipped by 0 bases and J by 4 bases, with 10 bases between them. This CDR3 comprises 14 residues. The CDR3 sequence: CASSLARQSYGYTF. The CDR3 DNA reads as TGTGCCAGCAGCTTGGCTCGACAGAGCTATGGCTACACCTTC.

This clonotype came up a few times. J is TRBJ2-3 and V is TRBV5-6; D is possibly TRBD1 or TRBD2 (5 bases each). The CDR3 length is 14 residues. The germline CDR1 and CDR2 sequences are SGHDT and YYEEEE. Between the trimmed V and J ends, which lost 4 bases and 8 bases, there was a span of 17 bases. CDR3 amino acids: CASSVRRLRGTQYF. The DNA of the CDR3 is TGTGCCAGCAGCGTACGGCGGTTGAGGGGTACGCAGTATTTT.

This clonotype has just a few counts. V is TRBV20-1 and J is TRBJ1-6, with D tentatively TRBD1 (6 bases). Trimming stripped 1 base from V and 0 bases from J, with 10 bases between. The germline CDR1 and CDR2 sequences are DFQATT and SNEGSKA (reference sequence). The CDR3 is 16 amino acids. This CDR3 is CSARGGGSSYNSPLHF. The DNA of the CDR3 is TGCAGTGCTAGAGGAGGGGGAAGCTCCTATAATTCACCCCTCCACTTT.

This clonotype was counted ten times or more. The chain employs TRBV7-9 and TRBJ1-2, with D hard to call. CDR1 and CDR2 from the germline V gene are SEHNR and FQNEAQ (reference sequence). The CDR3 is 15 amino acids. V was clipped by 5 bases and J by 8 bases, with 21 bases between them. In DNA, the CDR3 is TGTGCCAGCAGCCTCGCCCTGTCGCCGGATGGGGGCTACACCTTC. Encoded protein: CASSLALSPDGGYTF.

The V gene is TRBV7-2, the J gene TRBJ2-1; TRBD2 matches 9 bases. Germline V gene sequence: CDR1 SGHTA, CDR2 FQGNSA. This CDR3 comprises 14 residues. V lost 3 bases, J lost 7 bases, and 4 bases stayed unmatched. CDR3 sequence reads: CASSFYGLANEQFF. The CDR3, as DNA: TGTGCCAGCAGCTTCTACGGACTAGCGAATGAGCAGTTCTTC.

This clonotype was seen more than once but under ten times. V and J are TRBV20-1 and TRBJ2-2; D is ambiguous. Per germline, CDR1 DFQATT and CDR2 SNEGSKA (reference sequence). Trimming took off 4 bases at V and 2 bases at J, with 11 bases between the two ends. This CDR3 region has 14 residues. This chain's CDR3 is CSANPGKNTGELFF. The CDR3 coding sequence is TGCAGTGCTAACCCTGGAAAAAACACCGGGGAGCTGTTTTTT.

This chain uses TRBV5-6 with TRBJ2-2; no firm D call. The ends were cut back, 0 bases at V and 6 bases at J, with 6 bases in the middle. Germline-derived CDR1 and CDR2 are SGHDT and YYEEEE. The CDR3 sequence is 13 residues long. CDR3 bases: TGTGCCAGCAGCTTGGGGGCGCCCGGGGAGCTGTTTTTT. Amino acids: CASSLGAPGELFF.

A few counts support this clonotype. The gene calls are TRBV12-3 or TRBV12-4 and TRBJ2-3; TRBD1 agrees at 8 bases. J gave up 2 bases and V 8 bases, and 12 bases lay outside the gene matches. The length of the CDR3 is 16 residues. The chain's CDR3 is CASGSRDRITTDTQYF. The CDR3 DNA sequence: TGTGCCAGCGGGTCCCGGGACAGGATTACCACAGATACGCAGTATTTT.

The rearrangement uses TRBV12-3 or TRBV12-4 and TRBJ2-7, with D possibly TRBD1 on 6 matching bases. Trimming cost V 6 bases and J 6 bases, with 12 bases left between them. The CDR3 extends over 12 amino acids. CDR3 nucleotide sequence: TGTGCCAGCAGGCACAGGGTTGGCGAGCAGTACTTC. Amino acids: CASRHRVGEQYF.

This clonotype was picked up a small number of times. The rearrangement uses TRBV4-1 and TRBJ2-7, with 8 positions matching TRBD1. The CDR3 has 16 residues. The germline CDR1 and CDR2 sequences are MGHRA and YSYEKL. Unmatched junction bases numbered 8, after V lost 1 base and J lost 3 bases. The CDR3 loop is CASSQGAGGLYYEQYF. The DNA of the CDR3 is TGCGCCAGCAGCCAAGGGGCAGGGGGCCTTTACTACGAGCAGTACTTC.

Only a few counts were recorded for this clonotype. The rearrangement uses TRBV20-1 and TRBJ1-4, with 9 bases fitting TRBD1. V gave up 5 bases and J gave up 6 bases; unmatched junction bases: 10. Germline values: CDR1 DFQATT, CDR2 SNEGSKA (reference sequence). The CDR3 consists of 15 residues. In DNA, the CDR3 is TGCAGTGCTCGGGGGGACAGGGCATTTGATGAAAAACTGTTTTTT. Translating it yields CSARGDRAFDEKLFF.

This clonotype was counted between two and nine times. V and J are TRBV6-2 or TRBV6-3 and TRBJ1-2; 9 nucleotides match TRBD1. Germline V gene data show CDR1 as MNHEY and CDR2 as SVGEGT. This CDR3 is built from 14 residues. The junction had 6 bases not matched to a gene; V was cut back by 7 bases and J by 3 bases. The CDR3 sequence is CASNPTGGYYGYTF. The CDR3 coding sequence is TGTGCCAGCAACCCGACAGGGGGGTACTATGGCTACACCTTC.

The sample holds a few counts of this clonotype. V is TRBV20-1 and J is TRBJ2-1, with 7 bases that match TRBD1. The CDR3 spans 16 residues. The V segment lost 5 bases and the J segment 4 bases; nucleotides outside the gene matches: 14. Germline CDR1 is DFQATT and CDR2 is SNEGSKA (reference sequence). CDR3 sequence reads: CSAEGAKKRSYNEQFF. The CDR3 nucleotides are TGCAGTGCTGAGGGGGCCAAGAAGCGGAGTTACAATGAGCAGTTCTTC.

This clonotype occurred many times. The V and J genes are TRBV6-2 or TRBV6-3 and TRBJ1-2, with D unresolved. The V gene lost 2 bases and the J gene lost 4 bases, with 8 bases spanning the gap. Per the germline V gene, CDR1 is MNHEY and CDR2 is SVGEGT. This CDR3 is 13 amino acids long. DNA for the CDR3: TGTGCCAGCAGTTACACCGGACCCTATGGCTACACCTTC. Translated, it gives CASSYTGPYGYTF.

The V gene is TRBV3-1, the J gene TRBJ2-1; the D is unclear. Germline-derived CDR1 and CDR2 are LGHDT and YNNKEL (reference sequence). There are 11 residues in the CDR3. V was shortened by 2 bases and J by 8 bases, with 4 bases between the two germline ends. The CDR3 loop is CASSQFDEQFF. For the CDR3, the DNA is TGTGCCAGCAGCCAATTTGATGAGCAGTTCTTC.

In this sample, this clonotype turned up a few times. This sequence joins TRBV4-2 and TRBJ2-5; unclear D gene. The CDR3 runs to 15 residues. Germline CDR1 reads LGHNA; CDR2 reads YNFKEQ. V lost 1 base and J 2 bases, leaving 11 bases between the germline ends. The CDR3 protein is CASSQVLANQETQYF. CDR3 coding DNA: TGTGCCAGCAGCCAAGTCTTGGCTAATCAAGAGACCCAGTACTTC.

This clonotype was detected many times. The chain uses TRBV5-1 and TRBJ2-7; D remains ambiguous. The CDR3 extends over 12 amino acids. V was clipped by 4 bases and J by 5 bases, with 10 bases between them. Germline V gene data show CDR1 as SGHRS and CDR2 as YFSETQ. The CDR3 bases are TGCGCCAGCAGCCGGGCCGAGGACGAGCAGTACTTC. Translation: CASSRAEDEQYF.

The CDR3 region has the DNA TGTGCCATCAGTGACGGGGCCTCGCCCCAGCATTTT. This gives the protein CAISDGASPQHF. The chain links TRBV10-3 to TRBJ1-5; possibly TRBD1 for D (5 bases). This CDR3 region has 12 residues. Trimming took off 3 bases at V and 9 bases at J, with 9 bases between the two ends. CDR1 is ENHRY and CDR2 is SYGVKD in the germline V gene.

This clonotype was counted a few times. V usage is TRBV30 and J usage is TRBJ1-2; no reliable D call. The CDR3 has 13 residues. Between the trimmed V and J ends, which lost 1 base and 5 bases, there was a span of 11 bases. The germline V gene has CDR1 GTSNPN and CDR2 SVGIG (reference sequence). The CDR3 coding sequence is TGTGCCTGGAGTGAGTTAGCGGGTTATGGCTACACCTTC. Its protein is CAWSELAGYGYTF. The whole variable domain, filled in from reference TRBV30 and TRBJ1-2, reads SQTIHQWPATLVQPVGSPLSLECTVEGTSNPNLYWYRQAAGRGLQLLFYSVGIGQISSEVPQNLSASRPQDRQFILSSKKLLLSDSGFYLCAWSELAGYGYTFGSGTRLTVV.

V gene TRBV19 combines with J gene TRBJ1-5, with D hard to call. The length of the CDR3 is 13 residues. With 0 bases removed from V and 7 bases from J, the gap between germline ends came to 7 bases. CDR1 LNHDA and CDR2 SQIVND come from the germline V gene (reference sequence). CDR3 sequence (DNA): TGTGCCAGTAGTATAGAGGGCAGACAGCCCCAGCATTTT. The encoded protein is CASSIEGRQPQHF. Full variable domain (remainder filled in from reference TRBV19 and TRBJ1-5): DGGITQSPKYLFRKEGQNVTLSCEQNLNHDAMYWYRQDPGQGLRLIYYSQIVNDFQKGDIAEGYSVSREKKESFPLTVTSAQKNPTAFYLCASSIEGRQPQHFGDGTRLSIL.

This sequence joins TRBV10-3 and TRBJ2-3; the D gene is possibly TRBD1 (6 bases). V lost 4 bases to trimming and J lost 4 bases, with 15 bases between them. The CDR3 loop spans 15 amino acids. Germline values: CDR1 ENHRY, CDR2 SYGVKD. The CDR3 nucleotides read TGTGCCATCAGTGCCGCAGGGGCTACGGCAGATACGCAGTATTTT. Protein product: CAISAAGATADTQYF.